This TCR beta chain was sequenced in a study of T cell responses to AZD1222 COVID-19 vaccine. Study-wide points: Repertoire sampling occurred only after the peak T cell response. Spike-specific TCR breadth and depth were elevated following two AZD1222 doses. The donors showed a predominance of white British ancestry and of females, with possible underestimation of clonal diversity. CD4 TCRs covered the whole spike, strongest at regions 160-218 and 743-854.

Notes on this clone: Its antigen remains unknown.

Produced via immunoSEQ multiplex PCR; TCRdb's table is partial and in-frame only. This sample has 65,000 to 85,000 clones, with about nine tenths found just once. The sequenced sample was peripheral blood, obtained 28 days after the second dose of the MenACWY control vaccine. This receptor was taken from an adult who received the MenACWY meningococcal vaccine as a control.

The CDR3 DNA reads TGCGCCAGCAGCCCCGGTGGCGGCGACGGGGAGCTGTTTTTT. It encodes CASSPGGGDGELFF. The chain is built from TRBV5-1 and TRBJ2-2; no definite D call. The CDR3 extends over 14 amino acids. Germline V lookup: CDR1 SGHRS, CDR2 YFSETQ. Trimming removed 4 bases from V and 7 bases from J, with 14 bases in between.